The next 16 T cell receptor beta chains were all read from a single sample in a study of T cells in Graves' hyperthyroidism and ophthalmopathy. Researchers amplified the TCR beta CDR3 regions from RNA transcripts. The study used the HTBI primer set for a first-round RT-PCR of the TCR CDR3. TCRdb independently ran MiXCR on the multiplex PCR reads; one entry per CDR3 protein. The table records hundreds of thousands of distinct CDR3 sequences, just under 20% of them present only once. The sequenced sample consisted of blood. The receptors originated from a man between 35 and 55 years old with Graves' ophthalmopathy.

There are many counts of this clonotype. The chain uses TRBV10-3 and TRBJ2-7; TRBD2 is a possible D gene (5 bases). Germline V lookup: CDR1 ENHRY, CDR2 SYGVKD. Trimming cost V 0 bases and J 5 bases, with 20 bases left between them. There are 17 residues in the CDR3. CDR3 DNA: TGTGCCATCAGTGAGTCGTGGATCAACGGGGAACCCCACGAGCAGTACTTC. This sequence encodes CAISESWINGEPHEQYF.

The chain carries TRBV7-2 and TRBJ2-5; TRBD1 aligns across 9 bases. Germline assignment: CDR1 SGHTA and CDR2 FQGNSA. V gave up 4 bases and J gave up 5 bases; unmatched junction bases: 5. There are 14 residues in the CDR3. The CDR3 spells CASSSGQGWETQYF. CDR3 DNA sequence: TGTGCCAGCAGCTCGGGACAGGGCTGGGAGACCCAGTACTTC. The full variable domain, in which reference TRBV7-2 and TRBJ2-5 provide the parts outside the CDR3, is GAGVSQSPSNKVTEKGKDVELRCDPISGHTALYWYRQSLGQGLEFLIYFQGNSAPDKSGLPSDRFSAERTGGSVSTLTIQRTQQEDSAVYLCASSSGQGWETQYFGPGTRLLVL.

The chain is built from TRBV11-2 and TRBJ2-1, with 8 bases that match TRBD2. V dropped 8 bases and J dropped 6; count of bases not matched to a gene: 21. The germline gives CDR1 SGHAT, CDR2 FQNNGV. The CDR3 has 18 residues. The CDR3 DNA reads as TGTGCCAGCGGATACCCCCCTACCGGGACTAGAGGCGGCAATGAGCAGTTCTTC. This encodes CASGYPPTGTRGGNEQFF.

The CDR3 is CASSWRAPGSGDNTEAFF. CDR3 in DNA: TGCGCCAGCAGCTGGCGCGCCCCCGGGTCAGGAGATAACACTGAAGCTTTCTTT. The rearrangement links TRBV5-1 to TRBJ1-1; D ambiguous. This CDR3 spans 18 amino acids. Germline V CDR1 and CDR2: SGHRS, YFSETQ. V lost 3 bases and J lost 2, with 23 bases in between.

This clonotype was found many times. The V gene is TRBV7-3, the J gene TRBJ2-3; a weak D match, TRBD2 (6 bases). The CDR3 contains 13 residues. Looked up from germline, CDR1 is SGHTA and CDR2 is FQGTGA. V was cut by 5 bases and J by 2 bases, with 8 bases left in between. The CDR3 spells CASSRGYTDTQYF. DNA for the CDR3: TGTGCCAGCAGCCGGGGGTACACAGATACGCAGTATTTT.

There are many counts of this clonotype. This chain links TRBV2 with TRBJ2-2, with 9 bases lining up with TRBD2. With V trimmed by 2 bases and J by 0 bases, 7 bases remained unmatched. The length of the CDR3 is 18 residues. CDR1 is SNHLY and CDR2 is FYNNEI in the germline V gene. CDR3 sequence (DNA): TGTGCCAGCAGTGAATTAGCGGGGGCCAATACGAACACCGGGGAGCTGTTTTTT. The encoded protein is CASSELAGANTNTGELFF. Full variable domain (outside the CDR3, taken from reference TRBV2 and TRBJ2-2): EPEVTQTPSHQVTQMGQEVILRCVPISNHLYFYWYRQILGQKVEFLVSFYNNEISEKSEIFDDQFSVERPDGSNFTLKIRSTKLEDSAMYFCASSELAGANTNTGELFFGEGSRLTVL.

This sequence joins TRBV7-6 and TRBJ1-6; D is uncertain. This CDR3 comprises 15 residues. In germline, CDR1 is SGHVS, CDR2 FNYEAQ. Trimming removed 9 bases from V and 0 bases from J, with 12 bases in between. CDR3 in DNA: TGTGCCAGTAGCGGCAAACCCTCCTATAATTCACCCCTCCACTTT. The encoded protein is CASSGKPSYNSPLHF.

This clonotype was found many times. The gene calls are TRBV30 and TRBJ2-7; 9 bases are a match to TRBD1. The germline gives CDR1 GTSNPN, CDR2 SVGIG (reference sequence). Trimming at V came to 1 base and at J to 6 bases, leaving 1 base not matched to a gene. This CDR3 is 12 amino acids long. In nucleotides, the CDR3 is TGTGCCTGGAGTGGGGACAGGGTCGAGCAGTACTTC. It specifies CAWSGDRVEQYF.

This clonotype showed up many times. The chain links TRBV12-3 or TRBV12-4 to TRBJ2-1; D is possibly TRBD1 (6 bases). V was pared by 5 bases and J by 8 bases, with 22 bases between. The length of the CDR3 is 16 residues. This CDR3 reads CASSPLGWGKGDEQFF. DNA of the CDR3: TGTGCCAGCAGTCCCCTGGGGTGGGGGAAGGGGGATGAGCAGTTCTTC.

The CDR3 DNA follows: TGTGCCAGTAGTTATCAGGGGATGGGAACAAACACTGAAGCTTTCTTT. This sequence encodes CASSYQGMGTNTEAFF. The rearrangement joins TRBV19 to TRBJ1-1, with a tentative D call TRBD1 (6 bases). The CDR3 loop spans 16 amino acids. Looked up from germline, CDR1 is LNHDA and CDR2 is SQIVND (reference sequence). The V end was cut by 5 bases, the J end by 2 bases, with 18 bases between. Based on the CDR3 plus reference TRBV19 and TRBJ1-1, the full variable domain is DGGITQSPKYLFRKEGQNVTLSCEQNLNHDAMYWYRQDPGQGLRLIYYSQIVNDFQKGDIAEGYSVSREKKESFPLTVTSAQKNPTAFYLCASSYQGMGTNTEAFFGQGTRLTVV.

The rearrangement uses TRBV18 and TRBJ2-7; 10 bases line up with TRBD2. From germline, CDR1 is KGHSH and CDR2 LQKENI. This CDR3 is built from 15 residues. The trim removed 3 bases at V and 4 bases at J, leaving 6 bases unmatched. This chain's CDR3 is CASSPPAGGLYEQYF. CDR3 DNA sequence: TGTGCCAGCTCACCCCCAGCGGGGGGGCTGTACGAGCAGTACTTC.

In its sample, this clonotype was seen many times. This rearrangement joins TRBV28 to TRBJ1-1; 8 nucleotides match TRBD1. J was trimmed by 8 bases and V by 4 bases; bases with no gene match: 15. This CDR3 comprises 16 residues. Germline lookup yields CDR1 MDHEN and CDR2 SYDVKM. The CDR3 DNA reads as TGTGCCAGCAGTTCCAGACAACCCGGGACAGGTCGGGAAGCTTTCTTT. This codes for CASSSRQPGTGREAFF.

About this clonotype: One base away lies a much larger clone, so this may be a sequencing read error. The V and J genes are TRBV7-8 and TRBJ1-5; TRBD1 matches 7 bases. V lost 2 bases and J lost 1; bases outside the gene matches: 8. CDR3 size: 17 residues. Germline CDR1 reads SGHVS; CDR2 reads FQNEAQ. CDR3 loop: CASSLSTGQRSNQPQHF. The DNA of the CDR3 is TGTGCCAGCAGCTTAAGCACGGGACAGAGGAGCAATCAGCCCCAGCATTTT.

This chain's CDR3 is CSAAKSVAGAYEQYF. The CDR3 nucleotides read TGCAGTGCTGCAAAATCGGTAGCGGGAGCCTACGAGCAGTACTTC. The V and J genes are TRBV20-1 and TRBJ2-7; 9 bases fit TRBD2. V gave up 5 bases and J gave up 2 bases; unmatched junction bases: 10. The CDR3 runs 15 residues. The germline gives CDR1 DFQATT, CDR2 SNEGSKA (reference sequence).

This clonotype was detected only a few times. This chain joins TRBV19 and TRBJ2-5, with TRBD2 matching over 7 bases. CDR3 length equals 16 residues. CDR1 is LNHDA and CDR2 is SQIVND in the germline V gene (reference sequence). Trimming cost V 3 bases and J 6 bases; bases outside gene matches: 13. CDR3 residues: CASSINSESGTKTQYF. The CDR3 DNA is TGTGCCAGTAGTATTAATTCCGAAAGCGGGACGAAGACCCAGTACTTC. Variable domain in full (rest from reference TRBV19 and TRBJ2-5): DGGITQSPKYLFRKEGQNVTLSCEQNLNHDAMYWYRQDPGQGLRLIYYSQIVNDFQKGDIAEGYSVSREKKESFPLTVTSAQKNPTAFYLCASSINSESGTKTQYFGPGTRLLVL.

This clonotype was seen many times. Here the CDR3 DNA reads TGTGCCACCCCCCGACCAGGACCGGACGATACGCAGTATTTT. This translates into CATPRPGPDDTQYF. The rearrangement uses TRBV2 and TRBJ2-3; D remains ambiguous. CDR3 length equals 14 residues. Germline V gene lookup returns CDR1 SNHLY and CDR2 FYNNEI. Trimming left V 10 bases short and J 6 bases short, with 20 bases between.